These 23 T cell receptor beta chains came from one sample sequenced in a study of cytomegalovirus exposure and HLA in healthy donors. The PCR used 60 Vbeta and 13 Jbeta primers. Produced via immunoSEQ multiplex PCR; TCRdb's table is partial and in-frame only. The table lists around 280,000 clones, approximately 90% of them singletons. The source material was PBMCs. All receptors come from a woman between 18 and 29 years old in good health and CMV-seronegative.

The genes are TRBV6-5 and TRBJ2-7; tentative D call: TRBD2 (6 bases). CDR3 length equals 15 residues. Germline V gene lookup returns CDR1 MNHEY and CDR2 SVGAGI. V shed 0 bases and J shed 4 bases, with 13 bases lying between them. The CDR3 coding sequence is TGTGCCAGCAGTTACTCGGTAGCGGAGCTATACGAGCAGTACTTC. Residues: CASSYSVAELYEQYF.

The J gene is TRBJ1-6, the V gene TRBV9, with 7 bases aligning to TRBD1. Germline-derived CDR1 and CDR2 are SGDLS and YYNGEE. The CDR3 sequence is 15 residues long. V lost 3 bases and J lost 10; bases outside the gene matches: 10. The CDR3 loop reads CASSELRGLPSPLHF. In DNA form, the CDR3 reads TGTGCCAGCAGCGAGCTAAGGGGGCTCCCCTCACCCCTCCACTTT. The full variable domain, with the rest looked up from reference TRBV9 and TRBJ1-6, is DSGVTQTPKHLITATGQRVTLRCSPRSGDLSVYWYQQSLDQGLQFLIQYYNGEERAKGNILERFSAQQFPDLHSELNLSSLELGDSALYFCASSELRGLPSPLHFGNGTRLTVT.

As DNA, the CDR3 is TGTGCCAGCGGGGCAGGGCGTGAGGGCAATCAGCCCCAGCATTTT. Encoded protein: CASGAGREGNQPQHF. The V call is TRBV9, the J call TRBJ1-5, with D tentatively TRBD1 (5 bases). The V end lost 7 bases, the J end lost 2 bases, and 16 bases lay between the germline ends. This CDR3 is 15 amino acids long. CDR1 and CDR2 (germline): SGDLS, YYNGEE.

This clone was picked up one time. The chain carries TRBV28 and TRBJ2-2; TRBD2 matches at 7 bases. The CDR3 runs to 15 residues. CDR1 and CDR2 from the germline V gene are MDHEN and SYDVKM. V was clipped by 6 bases and J by 2 bases; unmatched bases: 6. CDR3 in DNA: TGTGCCAGCAGCCTTGGACTAGTCAACACCGGGGAGCTGTTTTTT. Translating it yields CASSLGLVNTGELFF.

The gene calls are TRBV30 and TRBJ1-4; D is uncertain. CDR1 GTSNPN and CDR2 SVGIG come from the germline V gene (reference sequence). This CDR3 spans 13 amino acids. Here the CDR3 reads CRGSRATNEKLFF. CDR3 DNA: TGTCGGGGAAGTCGGGCAACTAATGAAAAACTGTTTTTT.

The chain carries TRBV9 and TRBJ1-1; unclear D gene. The length of the CDR3 is 12 residues. V shed 4 bases and J shed 10 bases, with 14 bases lying between them. Germline V gene lookup returns CDR1 SGDLS and CDR2 YYNGEE. CDR3 residues: CASSSTGVGAFF. CDR3 bases: TGTGCCAGCAGCTCTACCGGGGTTGGAGCTTTCTTT.

In this sample, this clone turned up once. The chain joins TRBV10-3 to TRBJ1-2, with D unclear. Germline CDR1 ENHRY, CDR2 SYGVKD. Trimming shortened V by 6 bases and J by 3 bases, and 8 bases separated the two germline ends. This CDR3 spans 12 amino acids. As DNA, the CDR3 is TGTGCCATCAGGGGCTACGACTATGGCTACACCTTC. Amino acid sequence: CAIRGYDYGYTF.

The chain employs TRBV18 and TRBJ1-2; 9 nucleotides agree with TRBD1. The germline V gene has CDR1 KGHSH and CDR2 LQKENI. The CDR3 extends over 16 amino acids. Losses at the gene ends were 3 bases for V and 6 bases for J; bases not matched to a gene: 11. CDR3 region: CASSPPLDRGLHGYTF. The CDR3, as DNA: TGTGCCAGCTCACCCCCTTTGGACAGGGGCTTACATGGCTACACCTTC. The whole variable domain, filled in from reference TRBV18 and TRBJ1-2, reads NAGVMQNPRHLVRRRGQEARLRCSPMKGHSHVYWYRQLPEEGLKFMVYLQKENIIDESGMPKERFSAEFPKEGPSILRIQQVVRGDSAAYFCASSPPLDRGLHGYTFGSGTRLTVV.

The genes are TRBV10-1 and TRBJ2-1; D is unclear. The V end was cut by 0 bases, the J end by 6 bases, with 9 bases between. The CDR3 spans 14 residues. Germline CDR1 and CDR2: WNHNN and SYGVQD (reference sequence). CDR3 region: CASSESRSSNEQFF. The CDR3 DNA follows: TGCGCCAGCAGTGAGTCGAGGTCATCCAATGAGCAGTTCTTC.

V is TRBV5-1 and J is TRBJ2-3, with D possibly being TRBD2 (5 bases). This CDR3 has 15 residues. The V end lost 7 bases, the J end lost 2 bases, and 17 bases lay between the germline ends. From germline, CDR1 is SGHRS and CDR2 YFSETQ. The CDR3 is CASYVRGFFTDTQYF. The CDR3 bases are TGCGCCAGCTACGTTCGGGGATTCTTCACAGATACGCAGTATTTT.

The chain couples TRBV19 to TRBJ1-5; 8 nucleotides agree with TRBD1. J gave up 9 bases and V 7 bases, and 14 bases lay outside the gene matches. Germline V gene lookup returns CDR1 LNHDA and CDR2 SQIVND (reference sequence). The length of the CDR3 is 15 residues. The CDR3 reads CASTIEGTGLRPQHF. DNA for the CDR3: TGTGCCAGTACCATTGAGGGGACAGGCCTTCGGCCCCAGCATTTT.

V gene TRBV2 combines with J gene TRBJ1-2, with D perhaps matching TRBD1 (6 bases). CDR3 length equals 13 residues. Trimming left V 6 bases short and J 7 bases short, with 15 bases between. Germline V gene data show CDR1 as SNHLY and CDR2 as FYNNEI. The CDR3 here is CASRIHRDIGYTF. Here the CDR3 DNA reads TGTGCCAGCAGAATTCACCGGGACATTGGCTACACCTTC.

V and J are TRBV13 and TRBJ2-1; 10 bases align to TRBD2. Germline V gene lookup returns CDR1 PRHDT and CDR2 FYEKMQ (reference sequence). CDR3 length: 15 amino acids. After removal of 5 bases from V and 7 bases from J, the junction contained 8 bases not matched to a gene. The CDR3 here is CASSTRLAGINEQFF. In nucleotides, the CDR3 is TGTGCCAGCAGCACCCGACTAGCGGGTATAAATGAGCAGTTCTTC.

The chain links TRBV9 to TRBJ2-2; TRBD2 matches at 10 bases. J gave up 3 bases and V 5 bases, and 7 bases lay outside the gene matches. CDR3 length equals 16 residues. Per germline, CDR1 SGDLS and CDR2 YYNGEE. CDR3: CASSPYSGGYTGELFF. The CDR3 region has the DNA TGTGCCAGCAGTCCTTATAGCGGGGGGTACACCGGGGAGCTGTTTTTT. The whole variable domain, remainder taken from reference TRBV9 and TRBJ2-2, is DSGVTQTPKHLITATGQRVTLRCSPRSGDLSVYWYQQSLDQGLQFLIQYYNGEERAKGNILERFSAQQFPDLHSELNLSSLELGDSALYFCASSPYSGGYTGELFFGEGSRLTVL.

The chain combines TRBV15 with TRBJ2-1; 11 nucleotides match TRBD2. Germline trimming cut 3 bases from V and 5 bases from J; bases unmatched to any gene: 6. This CDR3 has 16 amino acids. Germline V CDR1 and CDR2: LNHNV, YYDKDF (reference sequence). The CDR3 loop reads CATSSPKTSGDNEQFF. The CDR3 bases are TGTGCCACCAGCAGCCCGAAGACTAGCGGGGACAATGAGCAGTTCTTC.

The rearrangement links TRBV19 to TRBJ2-7; TRBD2 is a possible D gene (5 bases). Germline V gives CDR1 LNHDA, CDR2 SQIVND (reference sequence). Deletions cut 8 bases from V and 4 bases from J, with 21 bases between. The CDR3 sequence is 15 residues long. CDR3 nucleotides: TGTGCCAGTGCCGAGGGCTGGGGAACTCCATACGAGCAGTACTTC. Its protein is CASAEGWGTPYEQYF.

The rearrangement uses TRBV21-1 and TRBJ2-2; no check of the table's D call, TRBD1, against the DNA was made. TRBV21-1 is described as a pseudogene. The CDR3 is 16 amino acids. CDR3 protein: CASSKAARGNTGELFF. CDR3 DNA sequence: TGTGCCAGCAGCAAAGCAGCTAGGGGTAACACCGGGGAGCTGTTTTTT.

V is TRBV6-5 and J is TRBJ1-1, with D maybe TRBD1 (6 bases). The ends were cut back, 1 base at V and 4 bases at J, with 16 bases in the middle. Germline CDR1 is MNHEY and CDR2 is SVGAGI. This CDR3 is built from 16 residues. CDR3 bases: TGTGCCAGCAGTTACTTGGGGGTGGGGGGGCGCACTGAAGCTTTCTTT. Amino acids: CASSYLGVGGRTEAFF.

Of note for this clone: At one of its ends the junction is not consistent with the germline gene, which may arise from a read error. The chain couples TRBV7-9 to TRBJ2-5; D may be TRBD1 (5 bases). The CDR3 has 12 residues. Germline CDR1 is SEHNR and CDR2 is FQNEAQ (reference sequence). CDR3 protein: CSSSQGKETQYF. The CDR3 DNA reads as TGTTCCAGCAGCCAGGGTAAAGAGACCCAGTACTTC.

The chain joins TRBV27 to TRBJ1-2, with 11 bases that match TRBD1. The CDR3 consists of 15 residues. V lost 5 bases to trimming and J lost 5 bases; unmatched junction nucleotides: 7. Germline loops: CDR1 MNHEY, CDR2 SMNVEV (reference sequence). CDR3 loop: CASSPGQGAKYGYTF. The CDR3 nucleotides read TGTGCCAGCAGTCCCGGACAGGGGGCAAAATATGGCTACACCTTC.

The V gene is TRBV19, the J gene TRBJ1-5; D gene ambiguous. There are 16 residues in the CDR3. V dropped 0 bases and J dropped 0 bases, with 9 bases sitting between them. Germline CDR1 and CDR2: LNHDA and SQIVND (reference sequence). CDR3 DNA: TGTGCCAGTAGTATAGACAGAGGGTATAGCAATCAGCCCCAGCATTTT. Translation: CASSIDRGYSNQPQHF.

The chain has TRBV6-6 and TRBJ1-2; D gene ambiguous. Germline CDR1 reads MNHNY; CDR2 reads SVGAGI (reference sequence). This CDR3 is 11 amino acids long. V was pared by 3 bases and J by 10 bases, with 9 bases between. DNA for the CDR3: TGTGCCAGCAGTTATGGGAGGATCTACACCTTC. Its translation: CASSYGRIYTF.

V and J are TRBV19 and TRBJ2-1; possibly TRBD2 for D (6 bases). The germline CDR1 and CDR2 sequences are LNHDA and SQIVND (reference sequence). The CDR3 runs 15 residues. The V gene lost 7 bases and the J gene lost 0 bases, with 13 bases spanning the gap. The CDR3 sequence is CASKMSGYSYNEQFF. DNA of the CDR3: TGTGCCAGTAAAATGAGCGGGTACTCCTACAATGAGCAGTTCTTC.